This TCR beta chain came from a study of OX40 agonist ivuxolimab in advanced cancers. Background on the study: People who had prior anti-PD-1, anti-PD-L1 or anti-CTLA-4 therapy could take part, and about 37% had some. Overall study results and limits: With doses of 0.1-3.0 mg/kg, partial responders showed among the lowest clonal expansion. Antigen specificity remained undetermined for the expanded peripheral T cells. Also showing low normalized T-cell clonal expansion were some of the nonresponders.

Here immunoSEQ multiplex PCR was the method, and the copy in TCRdb shows in-frame clones only, minus some. The sample lists under 80,000 clones; about nine tenths were seen once. About this clone: As yet, its antigen is unknown.

This sequence was found in an adult with an advanced solid tumor such as melanoma, head and neck, liver or kidney cancer. The sequences come from CD4+ or CD8+ T cells sorted from blood, collected in a trial of the OX40 agonist ivuxolimab.

The CDR3 sequence: CASSIAQVNTEAFF. The DNA of the CDR3 is TGTGCCAGTAGTATAGCACAGGTGAACACTGAAGCTTTCTTT. This chain connects TRBV19 to TRBJ1-1; perhaps TRBD1 as D (5 bases). This CDR3 is built from 14 residues. Germline CDR1 is LNHDA and CDR2 is SQIVND (reference sequence). Trimming pared 1 base from V and 0 bases from J, leaving 6 bases between.